The TCR beta chain described here comes from a study of blood T cell repertoires in COVID-19. Across the study: The United States, Italy and Spain provided the acute and convalescent COVID-19 samples.

Authors' methods: Amplification of reference gene primers provided the estimated nucleated cell counts. The method was immunoSEQ multiplex PCR; TCRdb's version includes in-frame clones alone and lacks a portion of them. The V and J calls and clone size are taken from that table; D and trimming were inferred from the DNA. The sample yields 300,000 to 350,000 clones, around 91% seen once. The J segment lost 3 bases and the V segment lost 6 bases, leaving 11 bases of the junction unmatched. CDR1 is MNHEY and CDR2 is SVGEGT in the germline V gene. The CDR3 spans 16 residues. The sequenced sample consisted of peripheral blood. This chain connects TRBV6-2 or TRBV6-3 to TRBJ1-2; 9 bases match TRBD1. The TCR was taken from a woman aged 40 to 55 with COVID-19, enrolled during active disease. CDR3 sequence: CASSPFAGQGYYGYTF. The CDR3 coding sequence is TGTGCCAGCAGCCCTTTCGCGGGACAGGGCTACTATGGCTACACCTTC.